One sample yielded the 13 T cell receptor beta chains listed below, sequenced in a study of T cell changes during pregnancy in multiple sclerosis (dated by TCRdb to between 2019 and 2020). The library was built by means of the immunoSEQ multiplex PCR assay. As stored in TCRdb, this immuneACCESS dataset retains in-frame rearrangements with V and J assigned. A fraction of the clones does not appear; measured against another copy, unresolved V genes explain less than half of the discrepancy, and the remainder lacks a known reason. This sample lists about 74,000 clones; roughly 92% were detected once. The ten biggest clones cover 3% to 4.5% of the sample. The material sequenced was peripheral blood, taken after pregnancy. Every receptor here comes from a female donor in good health, enrolled as a control in a pregnancy study.

V gene TRBV6-4 combines with J gene TRBJ1-5; D is perhaps TRBD1 (5 bases). CDR1 MRHNA and CDR2 SNTAGT come from the germline V gene. The CDR3 is 14 amino acids. The ends were cut back, 2 bases at V and 3 bases at J, with 8 bases in the middle. CDR3 amino acids: CASSDGGNNQPQHF. The CDR3, as DNA: TGTGCCAGCAGTGACGGGGGGAACAATCAGCCCCAGCATTTT.

The chain has TRBV28 and TRBJ2-2; D unresolved. V lost 2 bases to trimming and J lost 1 base, with 11 bases between them. CDR1 and CDR2 from the germline V gene are MDHEN and SYDVKM. The CDR3 runs 16 residues. The CDR3 loop reads CASSLMGSWNTGELFF. CDR3 DNA sequence: TGTGCCAGCAGTTTAATGGGCAGCTGGAACACCGGGGAGCTGTTTTTT.

The chain employs TRBV19 and TRBJ2-2; D remains ambiguous. CDR3 length: 13 residues. V lost 9 bases, J lost 4 bases, and 12 bases lay in between. Germline V gene data show CDR1 as LNHDA and CDR2 as SQIVND (reference sequence). The CDR3 loop reads CASCSVGTGELFF. The CDR3 DNA sequence: TGTGCCAGCTGCAGCGTCGGCACCGGGGAGCTGTTTTTT. The full variable domain, rest sourced from reference TRBV19 and TRBJ2-2, is DGGITQSPKYLFRKEGQNVTLSCEQNLNHDAMYWYRQDPGQGLRLIYYSQIVNDFQKGDIAEGYSVSREKKESFPLTVTSAQKNPTAFYLCASCSVGTGELFFGEGSRLTVL.

This rearrangement joins TRBV7-3 to TRBJ2-1; 12 bases are a match to TRBD2. CDR1 is SGHTA and CDR2 is FQGTGA in the germline V gene. This CDR3 is built from 15 residues. V lost 5 bases, J lost 4 bases, and 3 bases stayed unmatched. CDR3 sequence reads: CASSPGTSGYNEQFF. The CDR3 DNA follows: TGTGCCAGCAGCCCCGGGACTAGCGGGTACAATGAGCAGTTCTTC.

The genes are TRBV4-2 and TRBJ2-7; 9 bases align to TRBD1. The CDR3 length is 16 residues. With V trimmed by 1 base and J by 2 bases, 6 bases remained unmatched. Germline V CDR1 and CDR2: LGHNA, YNFKEQ. The CDR3 loop reads CASSQASGQGAYEQYF. The CDR3, as DNA: TGTGCCAGCAGCCAAGCATCGGGACAGGGTGCCTACGAGCAGTACTTC.

This chain joins TRBV10-3 and TRBJ1-5; D might be TRBD1 (5 bases). Trimming pared 3 bases from V and 3 bases from J, leaving 9 bases between. The length of the CDR3 is 14 residues. Germline CDR1 reads ENHRY; CDR2 reads SYGVKD. The CDR3 coding sequence is TGTGCCATCAGTGAAGACAGTTACAATCAGCCCCAGCATTTT. It specifies CAISEDSYNQPQHF.

The chain uses TRBV25-1 and TRBJ2-3, with TRBD2 matching over 10 bases. Germline V lookup: CDR1 MGHDK, CDR2 SYGVNS. The CDR3 has 16 residues. The V and J ends lost 3 bases and 3 bases, in that order; junction bases with no gene match: 6. The CDR3 nucleotides are TGTGCCAGCAGTGACGCCCTAGCGGGGGAGACAGATACGCAGTATTTT. It specifies CASSDALAGETDTQYF.

The chain uses TRBV15 and TRBJ2-7, with TRBD1 identical over 8 bases. Germline V gene lookup returns CDR1 LNHNV and CDR2 YYDKDF (reference sequence). The V gene end was trimmed by 6 bases and the J gene end by 5 bases; junction bases not matched to a gene: 18. This CDR3 has 17 residues. This CDR3 is CATRQGAGRGPSNEQYF. Written as DNA, the CDR3 is TGTGCCACCAGGCAGGGGGCGGGCCGCGGGCCCTCAAACGAGCAGTACTTC.

The chain employs TRBV6-5 and TRBJ1-1; no clear D gene. The CDR3 spans 15 residues. The V gene lost 7 bases and the J gene lost 1 base, with 16 bases spanning the gap. The germline V gene encodes CDR1 MNHEY and CDR2 SVGAGI. The CDR3 sequence is CASTLKEGSNTEAFF. DNA for the CDR3: TGTGCCAGCACCTTAAAGGAGGGATCGAACACTGAAGCTTTCTTT.

V is TRBV18 and J is TRBJ2-7; 7 bases map to TRBD1. Germline CDR1 KGHSH, CDR2 LQKENI. Losses at the gene ends were 3 bases for V and 7 bases for J; bases not matched to a gene: 6. CDR3 size: 13 residues. CDR3 DNA: TGTGCCAGCTCACCTAGGGAGACAGGGGAGCAGTACTTC. This encodes CASSPRETGEQYF.

CDR3 amino acids: CASSGGLAGGNNNEQFF. In nucleotides, the CDR3 is TGTGCCAGCAGCGGGGGACTAGCGGGGGGGAACAACAATGAGCAGTTCTTC. V is TRBV7-2 and J is TRBJ2-1, with 16 bases matching TRBD2. With 5 bases clipped from V and 5 bases from J, the junction kept 6 bases outside the gene matches. The CDR3 loop spans 17 amino acids. In germline, CDR1 is SGHTA, CDR2 FQGNSA.

J is TRBJ1-3 and V is TRBV6-6; tentatively, D is TRBD1 (6 bases). V was trimmed by 6 bases and J by 1 base, leaving 10 bases between them. CDR3 length: 14 residues. CDR1 and CDR2 (germline): MNHNY, SVGAGI (reference sequence). The CDR3 DNA follows: TGTGCCAGCAGCCCTGGACAGTCTGGAAACACCATATATTTT. Translated, it gives CASSPGQSGNTIYF.

The genes are TRBV6-1 and TRBJ2-7, with unresolved D. The germline CDR1 and CDR2 sequences are MNHNS and SASEGT. This CDR3 has 13 residues. With 4 bases removed from V and 3 bases from J, the gap between germline ends came to 10 bases. CDR3 nucleotides: TGTGCCAGCAGTGCTAGTCCGGACTACGAGCAGTACTTC. This gives the protein CASSASPDYEQYF.